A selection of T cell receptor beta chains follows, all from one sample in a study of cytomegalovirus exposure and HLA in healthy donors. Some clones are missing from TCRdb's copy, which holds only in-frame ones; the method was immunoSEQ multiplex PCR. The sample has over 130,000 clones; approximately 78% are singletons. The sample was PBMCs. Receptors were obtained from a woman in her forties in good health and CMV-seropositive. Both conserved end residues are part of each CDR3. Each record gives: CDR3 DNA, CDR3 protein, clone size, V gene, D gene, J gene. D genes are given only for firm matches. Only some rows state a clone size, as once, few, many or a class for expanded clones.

DNA: TGTGCCAGCAGCATTACTAGCGGGAGACCCTACAATGAGCAGTTCTTC
CDR3: CASSITSGRPYNEQFF
size: .
V: TRBV7-6
D: TRBD2
J: TRBJ2-1

DNA: TGTGCCAGCAGTTTCTGGCGGGACTCCTACGAGCAGTACTTC
CDR3: CASSFWRDSYEQYF
size: .
V: TRBV27
D: .
J: TRBJ2-7

DNA: TGTGCCAGCAGTGAAGCATTGGGAGGGGATCGAAACACCATATATTTT
CDR3: CASSEALGGDRNTIYF
size: .
V: TRBV6-1
D: .
J: TRBJ1-3

DNA: TGCGCCAGCAGCTTGGCAAGTGGGACAGGGTTGGGCTACACCTTC
CDR3: CASSLASGTGLGYTF
size: .
V: TRBV5-1
D: TRBD1
J: TRBJ1-2

DNA: TGCGCCAGCAGCCCCAGGGTAGGGAACACTGAAGCTTTCTTT
CDR3: CASSPRVGNTEAFF
size: .
V: TRBV4-1
D: .
J: TRBJ1-1

DNA: TGCAGCGTTGAAGATCTTTGGGCCACAGATACGCAGTATTTT
CDR3: CSVEDLWATDTQYF
size: .
V: TRBV29-1
D: .
J: TRBJ2-3

DNA: TGTGCCAGCAGTGAGGTCGAAGAGCAGCCCCAGCATTTT
CDR3: CASSEVEEQPQHF
size: .
V: TRBV6-5
D: .
J: TRBJ1-5

DNA: TGTGCCAGCAGCTTCGAGAGGGGGCACGGGGCCAACGTCCTGACTTTC
CDR3: CASSFERGHGANVLTF
size: .
V: TRBV7-9
D: TRBD1
J: TRBJ2-6

DNA: TGTGCCAGCAGCCCGGCGCGGGTCACTTACGAAGCTTTCTTT
CDR3: CASSPARVTYEAFF
size: .
V: TRBV7-9
D: .
J: TRBJ1-1

DNA: TGTACCAGCAGTTACGAAGGGGGGGCTACAGATACGCAGTATTTT
CDR3: CTSSYEGGATDTQYF
size: .
V: TRBV6-6
D: .
J: TRBJ2-3

DNA: TGCGCCAGCAGCTTGGTCGGCTTAGCGGCCGGGGAGCTGTTTTTT
CDR3: CASSLVGLAAGELFF
size: many
V: TRBV5-1
D: .
J: TRBJ2-2

DNA: TGTGCCAGCAGCTCGGGGACTAGCGGGAGCTCCTACGAGCAGTACTTC
CDR3: CASSSGTSGSSYEQYF
size: .
V: TRBV5-4
D: TRBD2
J: TRBJ2-7

DNA: TGTGCCAGCAGCGTAGGGGCAGGGGCAGGGGAGACCCAGTACTTC
CDR3: CASSVGAGAGETQYF
size: .
V: TRBV9
D: .
J: TRBJ2-5

DNA: TGCGCCAGCAGCTTGGAAGCGGGACGGAGCACCGGGGAGCTGTTTTTT
CDR3: CASSLEAGRSTGELFF
size: .
V: TRBV5-1
D: TRBD2
J: TRBJ2-2

DNA: TGCGCCAGCAGCCCATTGACAGGGTTGGATGGCTACACCTTC
CDR3: CASSPLTGLDGYTF
size: .
V: TRBV5-1
D: TRBD1
J: TRBJ1-2

DNA: TGTGCCAGCAGTTGGGCAGGGTTCCGGAGCACTGAAGCTTTCTTT
CDR3: CASSWAGFRSTEAFF
size: .
V: TRBV28
D: .
J: TRBJ1-1

DNA: TGTGCCAGCAGCTTAGTAGGACAGGCGTCTGAAGCTTTCTTT
CDR3: CASSLVGQASEAFF
size: few
V: TRBV7-9
D: TRBD1
J: TRBJ1-1

DNA: TGTGCCAGCAGCAACCCTTCGGAGGGAAGATTTGGCTACACCTTC
CDR3: CASSNPSEGRFGYTF
size: .
V: TRBV5-4
D: .
J: TRBJ1-2

DNA: TGCGCCAGCAGCCGGGACAGGGAATCTGGGGCCAACGTCCTGACTTTC
CDR3: CASSRDRESGANVLTF
size: .
V: TRBV4-1
D: TRBD1
J: TRBJ2-6

DNA: TGCGCCAGCAGCTCAACAGGGGCTGGTGGGGCCAACGTCCTGACTTTC
CDR3: CASSSTGAGGANVLTF
size: .
V: TRBV5-1
D: TRBD1
J: TRBJ2-6

DNA: TGCGCCAGCAGCTTCAGTAGCGGGAGGGACGAGCAGTACTTC
CDR3: CASSFSSGRDEQYF
size: .
V: TRBV5-1
D: TRBD2
J: TRBJ2-7

DNA: TGTGCCAGCTCACCGGCGGCAGTCATTCCAAAACTCTCTAACTATGGCTACACCTTC
CDR3: CASSPAAVIPKLSNYGYTF
size: .
V: TRBV18
D: .
J: TRBJ1-2

DNA: TGTGCCAGTAGTTCGACTAGCGGGGGGTACGAGCAGTACTTC
CDR3: CASSSTSGGYEQYF
size: .
V: TRBV19
D: TRBD2
J: TRBJ2-7

DNA: TGTGCCAGCAGCGCGGGACTAGCGGGAGGTGAAGAGCAGTACTTC
CDR3: CASSAGLAGGEEQYF
size: few
V: TRBV5-4
D: TRBD2
J: TRBJ2-7

DNA: TGTGCCAGCAGGAAAACCGGGAGCTACGAGCAGTACTTC
CDR3: CASRKTGSYEQYF
size: .
V: TRBV6-1
D: .
J: TRBJ2-7

DNA: TGTGCCAGCAGGACAGGGGGGACCGGGGAGCTGTTTTTT
CDR3: CASRTGGTGELFF
size: few
V: TRBV6-1
D: TRBD1
J: TRBJ2-2

DNA: TGCGCCAGCAGCTTGGATGGAGTCCGTGGCTCGGAGACCCAGTACTTC
CDR3: CASSLDGVRGSETQYF
size: .
V: TRBV5-1
D: .
J: TRBJ2-5

DNA: TGTGCCAGCAGTTTCAGAAACGAGCAGTACTTC
CDR3: CASSFRNEQYF
size: .
V: TRBV27
D: .
J: TRBJ2-7

DNA: TGTGCCAGCAGCGTAAGCCCTCGATTTGTGGGAGGGGGCGGGGAGCTGTTTTTT
CDR3: CASSVSPRFVGGGGELFF
size: once
V: TRBV9
D: .
J: TRBJ2-2